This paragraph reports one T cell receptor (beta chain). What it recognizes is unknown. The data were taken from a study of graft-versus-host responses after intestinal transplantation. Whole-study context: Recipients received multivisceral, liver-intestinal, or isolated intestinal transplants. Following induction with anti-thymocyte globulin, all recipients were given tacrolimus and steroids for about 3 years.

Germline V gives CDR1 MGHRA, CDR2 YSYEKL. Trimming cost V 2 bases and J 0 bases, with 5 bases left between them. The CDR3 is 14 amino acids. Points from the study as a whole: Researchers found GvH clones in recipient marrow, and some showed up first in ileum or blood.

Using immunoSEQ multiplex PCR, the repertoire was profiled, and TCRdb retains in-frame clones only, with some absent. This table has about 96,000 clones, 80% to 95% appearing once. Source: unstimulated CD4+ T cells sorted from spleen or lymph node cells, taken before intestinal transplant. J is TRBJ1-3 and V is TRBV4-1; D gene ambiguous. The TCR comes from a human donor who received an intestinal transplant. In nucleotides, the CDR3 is TGCGCCAGCAGCCAAAAGAGCTCTGGAAACACCATATATTTT. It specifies CASSQKSSGNTIYF.